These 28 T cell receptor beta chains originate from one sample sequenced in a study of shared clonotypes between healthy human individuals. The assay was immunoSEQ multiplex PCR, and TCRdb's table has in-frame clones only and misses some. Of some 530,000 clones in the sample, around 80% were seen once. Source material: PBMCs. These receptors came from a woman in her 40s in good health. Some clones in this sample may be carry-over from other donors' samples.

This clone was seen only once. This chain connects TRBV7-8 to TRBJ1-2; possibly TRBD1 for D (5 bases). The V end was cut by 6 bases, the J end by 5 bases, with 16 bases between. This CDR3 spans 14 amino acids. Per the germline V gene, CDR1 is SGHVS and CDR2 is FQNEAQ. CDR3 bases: TGTGCCAGCAGGTCCATGGGACTCGGATATGGCTACACCTTC. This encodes CASRSMGLGYGYTF.

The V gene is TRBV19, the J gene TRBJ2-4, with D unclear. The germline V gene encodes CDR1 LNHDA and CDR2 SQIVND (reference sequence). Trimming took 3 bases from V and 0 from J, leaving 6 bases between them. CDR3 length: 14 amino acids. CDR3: CASSISLAKNIQYF. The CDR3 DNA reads TGTGCCAGTAGTATCAGTCTAGCCAAAAACATTCAGTACTTC. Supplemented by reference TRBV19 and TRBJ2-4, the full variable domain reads DGGITQSPKYLFRKEGQNVTLSCEQNLNHDAMYWYRQDPGQGLRLIYYSQIVNDFQKGDIAEGYSVSREKKESFPLTVTSAQKNPTAFYLCASSISLAKNIQYFGAGTRLSVL.

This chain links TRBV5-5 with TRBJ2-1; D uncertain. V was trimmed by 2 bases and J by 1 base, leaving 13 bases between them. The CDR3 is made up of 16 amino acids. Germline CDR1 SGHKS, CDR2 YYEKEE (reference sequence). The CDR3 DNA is TGTGCCAGCAGCTTTGTGGGCAGCAGGTCCTACAATGAGCAGTTCTTC. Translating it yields CASSFVGSRSYNEQFF.

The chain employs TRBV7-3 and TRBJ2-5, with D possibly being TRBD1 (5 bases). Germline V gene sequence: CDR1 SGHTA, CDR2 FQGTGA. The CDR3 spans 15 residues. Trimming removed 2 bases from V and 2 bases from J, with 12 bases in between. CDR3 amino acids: CASSLGQGVQETQYF. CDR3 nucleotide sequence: TGTGCCAGCAGCTTAGGCCAGGGTGTACAAGAGACCCAGTACTTC.

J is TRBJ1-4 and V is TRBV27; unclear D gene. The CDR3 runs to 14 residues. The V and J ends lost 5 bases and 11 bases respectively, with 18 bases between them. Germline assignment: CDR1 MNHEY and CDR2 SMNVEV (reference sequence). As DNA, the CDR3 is TGTGCCAGCAGTCCCAGCCTTGGCCCCCCCAAACTGTTTTTT. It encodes CASSPSLGPPKLFF.

CDR3 residues: CASSSGNYNEQFF. Here the CDR3 DNA reads TGTGCCAGCAGCTCCGGGAACTACAATGAGCAGTTCTTC. The chain recombines TRBV21-1 with TRBJ2-1; the tabulated D call, TRBD2, remains unverified against the DNA. TRBV21-1 is flagged as a pseudogene. The CDR3 is 13 residues long.

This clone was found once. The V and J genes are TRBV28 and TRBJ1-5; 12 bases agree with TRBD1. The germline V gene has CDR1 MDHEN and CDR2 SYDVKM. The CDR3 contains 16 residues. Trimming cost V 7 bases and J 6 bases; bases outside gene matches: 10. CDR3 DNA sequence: TGTGCCAGCAACCCCCTTGGGACAGGGGGCCGTCAGCCCCAGCATTTT. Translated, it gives CASNPLGTGGRQPQHF.

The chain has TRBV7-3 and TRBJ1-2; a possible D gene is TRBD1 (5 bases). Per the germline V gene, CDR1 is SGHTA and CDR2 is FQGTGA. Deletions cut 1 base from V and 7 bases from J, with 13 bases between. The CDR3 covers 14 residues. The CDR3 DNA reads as TGTGCCAGCAGCTTAATGTCGGGGGTCGGTGGCTACACCTTC. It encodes CASSLMSGVGGYTF.

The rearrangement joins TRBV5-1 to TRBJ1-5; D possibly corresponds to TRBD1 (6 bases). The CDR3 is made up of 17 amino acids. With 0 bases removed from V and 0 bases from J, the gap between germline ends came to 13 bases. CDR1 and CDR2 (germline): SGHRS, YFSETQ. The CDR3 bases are TGCGCCAGCAGCTTGGTCCCCACAGGGTATAGCAATCAGCCCCAGCATTTT. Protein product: CASSLVPTGYSNQPQHF.

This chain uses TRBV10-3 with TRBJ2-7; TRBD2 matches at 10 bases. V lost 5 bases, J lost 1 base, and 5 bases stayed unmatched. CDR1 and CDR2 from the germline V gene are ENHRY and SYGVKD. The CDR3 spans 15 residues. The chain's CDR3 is CAISKTSGTSYEQYF. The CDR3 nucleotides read TGTGCCATCAGTAAAACTAGCGGGACATCCTACGAGCAGTACTTC.

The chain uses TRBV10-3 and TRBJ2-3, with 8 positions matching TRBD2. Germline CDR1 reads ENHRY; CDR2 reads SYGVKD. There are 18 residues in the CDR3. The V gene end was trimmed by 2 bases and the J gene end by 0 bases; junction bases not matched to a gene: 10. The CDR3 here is CAISERRTSSASTDTQYF. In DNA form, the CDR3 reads TGTGCCATCAGTGAGCGGCGGACTAGCTCCGCTAGCACAGATACGCAGTATTTT.

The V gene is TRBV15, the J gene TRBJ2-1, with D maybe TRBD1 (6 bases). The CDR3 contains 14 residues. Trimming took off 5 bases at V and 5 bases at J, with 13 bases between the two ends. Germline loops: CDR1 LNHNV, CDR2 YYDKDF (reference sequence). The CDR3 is CATSEGVGDNEQFF. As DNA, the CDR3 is TGTGCCACCAGCGAGGGGGTAGGAGACAATGAGCAGTTCTTC.

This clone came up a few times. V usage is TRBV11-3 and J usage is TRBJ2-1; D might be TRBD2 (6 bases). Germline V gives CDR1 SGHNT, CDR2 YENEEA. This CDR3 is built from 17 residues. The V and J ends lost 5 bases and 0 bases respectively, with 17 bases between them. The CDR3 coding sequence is TGTGCCAGCAGCCGTGGGTCGGGGGTTGGCTCCTACAATGAGCAGTTCTTC. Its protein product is CASSRGSGVGSYNEQFF.

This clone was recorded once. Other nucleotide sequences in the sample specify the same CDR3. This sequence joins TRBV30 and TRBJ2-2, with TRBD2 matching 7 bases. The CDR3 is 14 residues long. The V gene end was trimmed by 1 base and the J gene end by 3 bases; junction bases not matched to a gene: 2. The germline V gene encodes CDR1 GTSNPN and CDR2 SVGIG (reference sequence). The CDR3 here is CAWSGTRYTGELFF. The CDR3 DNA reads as TGTGCCTGGAGTGGGACTAGGTACACCGGGGAGCTGTTTTTT.

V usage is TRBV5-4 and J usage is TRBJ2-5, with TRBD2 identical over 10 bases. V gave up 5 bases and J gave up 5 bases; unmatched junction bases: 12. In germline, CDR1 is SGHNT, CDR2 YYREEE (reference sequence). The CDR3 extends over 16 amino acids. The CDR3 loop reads CASSEGSGRAVETQYF. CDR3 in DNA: TGTGCCAGCAGTGAAGGAAGCGGGAGGGCCGTGGAGACCCAGTACTTC.

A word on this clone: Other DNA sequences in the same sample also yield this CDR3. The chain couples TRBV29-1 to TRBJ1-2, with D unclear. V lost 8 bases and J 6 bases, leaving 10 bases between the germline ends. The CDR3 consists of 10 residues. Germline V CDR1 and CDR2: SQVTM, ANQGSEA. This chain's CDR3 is CSLSRDGYTF. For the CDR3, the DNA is TGCAGCCTGTCGAGGGATGGCTACACCTTC.

CDR3 residues: CASSLVHGPGNEQFF. The CDR3 region has the DNA TGTGCCAGCAGCTTAGTCCACGGCCCCGGCAATGAGCAGTTCTTC. The V and J genes are TRBV7-8 and TRBJ2-1; D call uncertain. CDR1 and CDR2 from the germline V gene are SGHVS and FQNEAQ. Deletions cut 1 base from V and 6 bases from J, with 13 bases between. The CDR3 spans 15 residues.

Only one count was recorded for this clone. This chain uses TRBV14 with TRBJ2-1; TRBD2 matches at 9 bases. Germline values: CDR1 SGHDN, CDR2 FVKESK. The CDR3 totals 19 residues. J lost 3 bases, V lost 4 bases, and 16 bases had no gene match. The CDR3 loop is CASSPSLRVAGVHYNEQFF. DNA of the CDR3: TGTGCCAGCAGCCCCTCTTTGAGGGTAGCGGGAGTCCACTACAATGAGCAGTTCTTC.

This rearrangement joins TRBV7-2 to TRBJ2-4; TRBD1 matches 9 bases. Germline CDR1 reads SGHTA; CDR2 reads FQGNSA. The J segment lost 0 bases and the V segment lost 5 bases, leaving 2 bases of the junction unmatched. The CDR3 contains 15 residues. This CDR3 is CASSTGGIAKNIQYF. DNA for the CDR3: TGTGCCAGCAGCACAGGGGGCATAGCCAAAAACATTCAGTACTTC. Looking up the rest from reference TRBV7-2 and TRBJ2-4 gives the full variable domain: GAGVSQSPSNKVTEKGKDVELRCDPISGHTALYWYRQSLGQGLEFLIYFQGNSAPDKSGLPSDRFSAERTGGSVSTLTIQRTQQEDSAVYLCASSTGGIAKNIQYFGAGTRLSVL.

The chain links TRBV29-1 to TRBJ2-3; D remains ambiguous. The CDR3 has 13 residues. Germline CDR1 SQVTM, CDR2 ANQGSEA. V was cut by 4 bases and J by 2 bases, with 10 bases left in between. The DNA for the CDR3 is TGCAGCGTTGGTCTTACCTACACAGATACGCAGTATTTT. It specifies CSVGLTYTDTQYF.

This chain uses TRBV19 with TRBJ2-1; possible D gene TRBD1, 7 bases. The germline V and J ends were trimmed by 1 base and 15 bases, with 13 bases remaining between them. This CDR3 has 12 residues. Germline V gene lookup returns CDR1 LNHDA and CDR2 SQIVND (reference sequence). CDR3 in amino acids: CASSIGQGGPFF. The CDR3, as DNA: TGTGCCAGTAGTATAGGACAGGGAGGTCCGTTCTTC. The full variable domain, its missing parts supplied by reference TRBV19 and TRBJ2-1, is DGGITQSPKYLFRKEGQNVTLSCEQNLNHDAMYWYRQDPGQGLRLIYYSQIVNDFQKGDIAEGYSVSREKKESFPLTVTSAQKNPTAFYLCASSIGQGGPFFGPGTRLTVL.

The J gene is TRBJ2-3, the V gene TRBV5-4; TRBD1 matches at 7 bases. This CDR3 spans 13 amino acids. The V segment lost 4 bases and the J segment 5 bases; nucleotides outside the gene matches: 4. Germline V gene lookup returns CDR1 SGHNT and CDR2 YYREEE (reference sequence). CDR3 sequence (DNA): TGTGCCAGCAGCCCCCCAGGGGGAGATACGCAGTATTTT. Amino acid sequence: CASSPPGGDTQYF.

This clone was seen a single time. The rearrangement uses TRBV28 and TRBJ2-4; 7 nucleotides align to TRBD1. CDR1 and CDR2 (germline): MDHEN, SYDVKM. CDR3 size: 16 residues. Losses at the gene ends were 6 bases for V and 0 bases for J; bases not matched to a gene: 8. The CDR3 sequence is CASRSGTVIAKNIQYF. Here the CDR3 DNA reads TGTGCCAGCAGATCCGGGACAGTTATAGCCAAAAACATTCAGTACTTC.

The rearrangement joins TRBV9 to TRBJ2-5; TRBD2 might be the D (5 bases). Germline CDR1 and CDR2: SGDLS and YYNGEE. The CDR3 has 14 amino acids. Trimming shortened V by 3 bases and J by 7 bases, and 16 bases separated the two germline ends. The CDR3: CASSAGLGVGTQYF. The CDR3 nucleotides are TGTGCCAGCAGCGCCGGGTTGGGAGTAGGGACCCAGTACTTC.

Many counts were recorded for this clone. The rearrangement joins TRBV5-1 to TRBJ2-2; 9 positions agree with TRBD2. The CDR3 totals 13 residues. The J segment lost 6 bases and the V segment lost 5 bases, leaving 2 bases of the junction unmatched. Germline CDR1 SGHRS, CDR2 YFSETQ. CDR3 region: CASRLAGSGELFF. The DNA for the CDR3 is TGCGCCAGCAGACTAGCGGGCTCCGGGGAGCTGTTTTTT.

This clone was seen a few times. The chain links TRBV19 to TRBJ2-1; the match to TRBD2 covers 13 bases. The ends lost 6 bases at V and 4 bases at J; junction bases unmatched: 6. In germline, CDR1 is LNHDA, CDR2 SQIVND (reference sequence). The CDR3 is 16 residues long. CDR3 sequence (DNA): TGTGCCAGTAGGGGTAGACTAGCGGGAGGTTACAATGAGCAGTTCTTC. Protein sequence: CASRGRLAGGYNEQFF.

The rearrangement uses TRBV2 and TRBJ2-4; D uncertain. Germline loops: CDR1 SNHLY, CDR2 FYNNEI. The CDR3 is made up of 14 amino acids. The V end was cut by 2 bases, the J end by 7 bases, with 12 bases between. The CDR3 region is CASSEWGSANIQYF. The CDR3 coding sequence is TGTGCCAGCAGTGAATGGGGATCCGCGAACATTCAGTACTTC.

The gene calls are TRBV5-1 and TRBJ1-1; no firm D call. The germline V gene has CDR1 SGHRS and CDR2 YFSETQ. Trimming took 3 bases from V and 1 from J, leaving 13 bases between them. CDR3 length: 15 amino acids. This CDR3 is CASSWPPDGNTEAFF. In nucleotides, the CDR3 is TGCGCCAGCAGCTGGCCCCCGGACGGGAACACTGAAGCTTTCTTT. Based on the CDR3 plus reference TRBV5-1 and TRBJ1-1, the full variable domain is KAGVTQTPRYLIKTRGQQVTLSCSPISGHRSVSWYQQTPGQGLQFLFEYFSETQRNKGNFPGRFSGRQFSNSRSEMNVSTLELGDSALYLCASSWPPDGNTEAFFGQGTRLTVV.